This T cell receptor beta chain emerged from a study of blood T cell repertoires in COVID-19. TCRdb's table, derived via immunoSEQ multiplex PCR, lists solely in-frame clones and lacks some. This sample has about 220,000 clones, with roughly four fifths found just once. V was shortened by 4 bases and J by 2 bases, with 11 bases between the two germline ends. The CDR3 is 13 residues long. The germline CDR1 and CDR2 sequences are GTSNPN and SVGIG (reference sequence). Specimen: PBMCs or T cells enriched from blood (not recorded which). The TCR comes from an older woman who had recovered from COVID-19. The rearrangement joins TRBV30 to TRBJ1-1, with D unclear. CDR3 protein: CAWKPDSNTEAFF. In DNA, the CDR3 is TGTGCCTGGAAACCCGACTCTAACACTGAAGCTTTCTTT.